This T cell receptor (beta chain) was captured by sequencing in a study of blood T cells in healthy people across ages. Findings of the study overall: No one knew whether donors had CMV, which possibly confounded expanded clonotype changes. The fall in TCR beta diversity per million T cells was roughly linear with age.

For the second PCR, which ran for roughly 7 to 11 cycles, a sample-barcoded 5' primer and a J-beta primer mix were used. TCRdb reprocessed the 5' RACE reads with MiXCR, giving one entry per CDR3 protein. The sample contains about 1.1 million distinct CDR3 sequences, roughly two fifths of which appear only once. Each donor had around 9.2 milliliters of peripheral blood drawn. V gave up 2 bases and J gave up 8 bases, with 18 bases separating them. This CDR3 contains 15 residues. Germline V gives CDR1 SGHRS, CDR2 YFSETQ. Worth noting for this clonotype: Its antigen remains unknown.

This sequence was found in a young man in good health. The chain uses TRBV5-1 and TRBJ2-3, with D possibly TRBD1 on 6 matching bases. Sequenced input: blood. CDR3 DNA sequence: TGCGCCAGCAGCTTTCACAGGGAAAGGAAGGGTACGCAGTATTTT. It translates to CASSFHRERKGTQYF.